This entry lists 4 T cell receptor beta chains sequenced from one sample in a study of CXCR3-negative and CXCR3-positive naive CD8 T cells. The libraries of TRB cDNA were constructed through 5' RACE using UMI labels. TCRdb reprocessed the 5' RACE reads; each CDR3 protein has one entry and no DNA is given. The sample totals over 35,000 distinct CDR3 sequences. Sequencing was done on a sample of naive CXCR3- CD8+ T cells from blood. Subset meaning: CD45RO-CCR7+CD27+CD95- naive CD8+ T cells lacking CXCR3 (TNR3-). These receptors all stem from a human donor in good health. Some clones in this sample may be carry-over from other donors' samples.

This chain links TRBV29-1 with TRBJ2-7; there is no DNA to check the TCRdb D call of TRBD2. The CDR3 consists of 11 residues. The germline gives CDR1 SQVTM, CDR2 ANQGSEA. The CDR3 protein is CSVPIANEQYF.

The chain recombines TRBV29-1 with TRBJ2-1; TCRdb's D gene call, TRBD1, goes unchecked for lack of DNA. Germline V gives CDR1 SQVTM, CDR2 ANQGSEA. The CDR3 is 12 amino acids. Here the CDR3 reads CSLLRDRDEQFF.

The genes are TRBV10-3 and TRBJ2-7. Germline CDR1 is ENHRY and CDR2 is SYGVKD. The CDR3 runs 14 residues. The CDR3 here is CAIRSPPTSGEQYF.

The chain has TRBV29-1 and TRBJ2-7; TCRdb picks TRBD1, but there is no DNA to check that call. CDR3 length: 14 residues. Germline CDR1 and CDR2: SQVTM and ANQGSEA. The CDR3 protein is CSVESGTHIYEQYF.